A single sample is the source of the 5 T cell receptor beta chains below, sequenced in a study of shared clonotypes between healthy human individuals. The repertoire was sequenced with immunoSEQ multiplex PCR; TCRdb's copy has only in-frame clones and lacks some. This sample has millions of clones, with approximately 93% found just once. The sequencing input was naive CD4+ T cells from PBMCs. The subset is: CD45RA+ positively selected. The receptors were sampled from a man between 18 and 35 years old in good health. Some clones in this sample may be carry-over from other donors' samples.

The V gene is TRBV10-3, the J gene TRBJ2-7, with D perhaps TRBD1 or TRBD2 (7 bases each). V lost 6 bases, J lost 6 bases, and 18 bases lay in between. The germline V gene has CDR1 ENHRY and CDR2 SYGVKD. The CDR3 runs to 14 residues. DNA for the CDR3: TGTGCCATCAGCGTCACAGGGGTAGCGGGCGAGCAGTACTTC. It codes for CAISVTGVAGEQYF.

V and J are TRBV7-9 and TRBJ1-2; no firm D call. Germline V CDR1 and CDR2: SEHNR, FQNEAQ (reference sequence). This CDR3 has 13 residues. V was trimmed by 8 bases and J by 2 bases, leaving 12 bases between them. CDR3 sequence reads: CASSRGRNYGYTF. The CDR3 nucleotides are TGTGCCAGCTCACGGGGAAGGAACTATGGCTACACCTTC.

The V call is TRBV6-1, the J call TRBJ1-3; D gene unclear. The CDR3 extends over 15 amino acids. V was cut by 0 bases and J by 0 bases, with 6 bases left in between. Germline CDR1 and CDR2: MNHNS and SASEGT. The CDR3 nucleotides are TGTGCCAGCAGTGAAGCCCCCCGCTCTGGAAACACCATATATTTT. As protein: CASSEAPRSGNTIYF.

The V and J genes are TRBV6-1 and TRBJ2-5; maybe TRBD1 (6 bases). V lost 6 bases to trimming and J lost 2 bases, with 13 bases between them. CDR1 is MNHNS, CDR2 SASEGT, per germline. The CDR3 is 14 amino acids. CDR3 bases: TGTGCCAGCAGAGAAAACAGGGTGCAAGAGACCCAGTACTTC. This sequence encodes CASRENRVQETQYF.

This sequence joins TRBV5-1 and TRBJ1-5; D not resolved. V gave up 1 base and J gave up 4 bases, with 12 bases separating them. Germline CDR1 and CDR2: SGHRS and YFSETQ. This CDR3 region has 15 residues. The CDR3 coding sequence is TGCGCCAGCAGCTTGTATCCCAACGATAATCAGCCCCAGCATTTT. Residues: CASSLYPNDNQPQHF.